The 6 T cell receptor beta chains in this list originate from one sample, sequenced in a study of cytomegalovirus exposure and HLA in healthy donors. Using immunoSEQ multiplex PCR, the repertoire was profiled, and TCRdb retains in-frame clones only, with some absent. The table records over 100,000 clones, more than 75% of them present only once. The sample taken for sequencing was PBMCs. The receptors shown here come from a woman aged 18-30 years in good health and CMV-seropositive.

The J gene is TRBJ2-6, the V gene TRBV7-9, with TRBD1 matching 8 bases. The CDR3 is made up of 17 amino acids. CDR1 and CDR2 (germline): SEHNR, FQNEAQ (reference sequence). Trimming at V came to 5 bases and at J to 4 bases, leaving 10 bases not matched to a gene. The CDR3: CASSPDRELTGANVLTF. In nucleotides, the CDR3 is TGTGCCAGCAGCCCGGACAGGGAGCTAACCGGGGCCAACGTCCTGACTTTC.

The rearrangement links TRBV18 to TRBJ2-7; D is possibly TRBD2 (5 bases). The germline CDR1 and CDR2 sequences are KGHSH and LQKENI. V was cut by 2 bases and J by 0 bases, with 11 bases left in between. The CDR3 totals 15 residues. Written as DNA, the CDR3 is TGTGCCAGCTCACCAACGGGAAGCGTCTCCTACGAGCAGTACTTC. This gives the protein CASSPTGSVSYEQYF.

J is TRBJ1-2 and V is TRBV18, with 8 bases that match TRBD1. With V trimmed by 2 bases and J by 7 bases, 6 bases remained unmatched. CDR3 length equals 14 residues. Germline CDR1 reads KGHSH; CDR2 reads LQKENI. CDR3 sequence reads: CASSPSQGAGGYTF. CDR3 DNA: TGTGCCAGCTCACCATCGCAGGGGGCCGGTGGCTACACCTTC.

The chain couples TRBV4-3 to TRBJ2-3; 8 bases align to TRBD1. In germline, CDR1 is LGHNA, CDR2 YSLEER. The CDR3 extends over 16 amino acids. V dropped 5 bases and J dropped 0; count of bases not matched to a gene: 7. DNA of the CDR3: TGCGCCAGCAGCAGGGGACAGGAGCCTAGCACAGATACGCAGTATTTT. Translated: CASSRGQEPSTDTQYF.

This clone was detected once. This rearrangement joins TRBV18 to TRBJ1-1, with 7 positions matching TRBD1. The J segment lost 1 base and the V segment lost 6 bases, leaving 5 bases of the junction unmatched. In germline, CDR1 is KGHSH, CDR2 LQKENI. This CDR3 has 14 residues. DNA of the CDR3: TGTGCCAGCTCTCCGGACAGGCAGAACACTGAAGCTTTCTTT. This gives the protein CASSPDRQNTEAFF.

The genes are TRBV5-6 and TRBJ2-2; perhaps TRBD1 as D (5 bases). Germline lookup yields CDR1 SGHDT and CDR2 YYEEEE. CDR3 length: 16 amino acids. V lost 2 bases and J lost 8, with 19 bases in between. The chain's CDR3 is CASSFRQWHGPGELFF. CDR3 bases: TGTGCCAGCAGCTTTCGACAGTGGCACGGACCGGGGGAGCTGTTTTTT. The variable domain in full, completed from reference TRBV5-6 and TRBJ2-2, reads DAGVTQSPTHLIKTRGQQVTLRCSPKSGHDTVSWYQQALGQGPQFIFQYYEEEERQRGNFPDRFSGHQFPNYSSELNVNALLLGDSALYLCASSFRQWHGPGELFFGEGSRLTVL.